This T cell receptor (beta chain) derives from a study of regulatory T cells in long-lasting Graves disease. About the research overall: Graves' patients (newly diagnosed) had been on antithyroid drugs under 3 months.

Germline loops: CDR1 MNHEY, CDR2 SMNVEV (reference sequence). V lost 5 bases, J lost 4 bases, and 11 bases lay in between. The CDR3 is 13 amino acids. Building the TCR beta libraries relied on iRepertoire HTBI primers, and CDR3 regions underwent Arm-PCR. Original methodology: Identification of gene segments yielded some 60 TRBV and 14 to 15 TRBJ across samples. One entry per CDR3 protein results from TCRdb running MiXCR on the multiplex PCR reads. These V and J calls rely on TCRdb rather than the paper's analysis. The repertoire holds approximately 360,000 distinct CDR3 sequences, with roughly 12% as singletons. The sample holds many counts of this clonotype. Time point reported: newly diagnosed GD, antithyroid drugs for less than 3 months. PBMC-extracted RNA yielded the TCR library. These same data were also listed under a study on T cells in Graves' hyperthyroidism and ophthalmopathy. In that study: Initially, a first-round RT-PCR of the TCR CDR3 employed the HTBI primer set.

This chain joins TRBV27 and TRBJ1-2; D possibly corresponds to TRBD1 (5 bases). This clonotype originated in a woman aged 18-29 years with Graves disease. Sample: peripheral blood mononuclear cells (PBMCs), taken at new diagnosis, from a patient treated with antithyroid drugs. The chain's CDR3 is CASSTQGGYGYTF. The CDR3 DNA is TGTGCCAGCAGTACCCAGGGTGGCTATGGCTACACCTTC.